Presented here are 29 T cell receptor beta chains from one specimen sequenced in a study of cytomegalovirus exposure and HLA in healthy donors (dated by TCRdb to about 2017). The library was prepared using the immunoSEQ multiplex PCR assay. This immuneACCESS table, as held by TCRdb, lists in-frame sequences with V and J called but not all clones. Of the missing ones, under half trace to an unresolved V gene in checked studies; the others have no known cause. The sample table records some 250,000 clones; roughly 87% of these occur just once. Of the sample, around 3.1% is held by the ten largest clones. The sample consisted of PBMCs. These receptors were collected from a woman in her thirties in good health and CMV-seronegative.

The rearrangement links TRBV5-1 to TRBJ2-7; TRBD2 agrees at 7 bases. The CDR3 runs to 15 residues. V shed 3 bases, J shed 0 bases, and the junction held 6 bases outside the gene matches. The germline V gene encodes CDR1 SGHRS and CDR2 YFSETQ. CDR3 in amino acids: CASSSTGTTSYEQYF. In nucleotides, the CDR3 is TGCGCCAGCAGCTCCACCGGGACTACCTCCTACGAGCAGTACTTC.

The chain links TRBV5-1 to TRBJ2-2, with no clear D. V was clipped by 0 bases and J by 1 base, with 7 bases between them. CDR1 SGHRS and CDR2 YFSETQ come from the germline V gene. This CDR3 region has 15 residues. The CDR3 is CASSLAGRNTGELFF. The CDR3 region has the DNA TGCGCCAGCAGCTTGGCTGGGCGGAACACCGGGGAGCTGTTTTTT. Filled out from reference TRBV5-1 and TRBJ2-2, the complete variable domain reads KAGVTQTPRYLIKTRGQQVTLSCSPISGHRSVSWYQQTPGQGLQFLFEYFSETQRNKGNFPGRFSGRQFSNSRSEMNVSTLELGDSALYLCASSLAGRNTGELFFGEGSRLTVL.

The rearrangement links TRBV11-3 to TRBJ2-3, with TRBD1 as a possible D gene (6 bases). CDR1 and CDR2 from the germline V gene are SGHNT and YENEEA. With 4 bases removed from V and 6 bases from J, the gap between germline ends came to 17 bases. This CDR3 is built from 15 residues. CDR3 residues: CASSSSGRGYDTQYF. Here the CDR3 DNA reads TGTGCCAGCAGCTCCTCGGGCAGGGGATATGATACGCAGTATTTT.

CDR3 residues: CASSEHPGMYGYTF. As DNA, the CDR3 is TGCGCCAGCAGTGAGCATCCAGGAATGTATGGCTACACCTTC. The gene calls are TRBV10-2 and TRBJ1-2; D unresolved. The CDR3 contains 14 residues. Looked up from germline, CDR1 is WSHSY and CDR2 is SAAADI. V lost 2 bases to trimming and J lost 5 bases, with 12 bases between them.

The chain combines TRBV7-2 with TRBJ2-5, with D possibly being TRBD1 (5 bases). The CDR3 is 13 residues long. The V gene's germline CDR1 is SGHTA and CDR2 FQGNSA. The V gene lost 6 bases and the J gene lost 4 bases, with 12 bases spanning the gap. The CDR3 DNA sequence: TGTGCCAGCAGTAGGGGCACCTCAGAGACCCAGTACTTC. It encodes CASSRGTSETQYF.

In nucleotides, the CDR3 is TGTGCCAGCAGCTTGGACGGGATCACCTACGAGCAGTACTTC. Amino acids: CASSLDGITYEQYF. The J gene is TRBJ2-7, the V gene TRBV5-6; a possible D gene is TRBD2 (5 bases). The CDR3 runs to 14 residues. The germline CDR1 and CDR2 sequences are SGHDT and YYEEEE. Trimming left V 0 bases short and J 2 bases short, with 9 bases between.

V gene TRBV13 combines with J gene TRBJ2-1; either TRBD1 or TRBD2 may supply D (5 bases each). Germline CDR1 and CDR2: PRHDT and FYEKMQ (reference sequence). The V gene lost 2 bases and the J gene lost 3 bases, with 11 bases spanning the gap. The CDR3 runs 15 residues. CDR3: CASSLTGPLYNEQFF. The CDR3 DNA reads TGTGCCAGCAGCTTAACGGGACCGCTCTACAATGAGCAGTTCTTC. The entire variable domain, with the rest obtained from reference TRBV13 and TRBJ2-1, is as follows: AAGVIQSPRHLIKEKRETATLKCYPIPRHDTVYWYQQGPGQDPQFLISFYEKMQSDKGSIPDRFSAQQFSDYHSELNMSSLELGDSALYFCASSLTGPLYNEQFFGPGTRLTVL.

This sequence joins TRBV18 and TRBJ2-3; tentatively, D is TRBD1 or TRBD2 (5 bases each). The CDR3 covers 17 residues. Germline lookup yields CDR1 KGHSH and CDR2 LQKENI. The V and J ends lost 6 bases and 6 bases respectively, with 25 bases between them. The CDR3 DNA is TGTGCCAGCTCGCCCATCCAAGCGGACACATTCCGTGATACGCAGTATTTT. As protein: CASSPIQADTFRDTQYF.

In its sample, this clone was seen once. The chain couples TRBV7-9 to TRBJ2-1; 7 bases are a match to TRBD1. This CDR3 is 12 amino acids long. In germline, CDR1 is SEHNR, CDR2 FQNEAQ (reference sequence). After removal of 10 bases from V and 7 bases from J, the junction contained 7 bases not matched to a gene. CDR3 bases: TGTGCCACGCGACAGGGCATGAATGAGCAGTTCTTC. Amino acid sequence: CATRQGMNEQFF.

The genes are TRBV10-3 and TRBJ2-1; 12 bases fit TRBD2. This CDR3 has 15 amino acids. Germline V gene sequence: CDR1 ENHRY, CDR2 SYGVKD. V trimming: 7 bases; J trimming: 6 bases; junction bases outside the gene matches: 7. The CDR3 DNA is TGTGCCATCACGGCGACTAGCGGGAGTACCAATGAGCAGTTCTTC. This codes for CAITATSGSTNEQFF.

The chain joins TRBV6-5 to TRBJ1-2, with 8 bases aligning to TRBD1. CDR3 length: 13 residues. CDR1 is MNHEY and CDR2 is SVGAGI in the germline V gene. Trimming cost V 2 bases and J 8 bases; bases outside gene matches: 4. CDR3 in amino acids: CASSYDTGGGYTF. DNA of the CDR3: TGTGCCAGCAGTTACGATACAGGGGGAGGCTACACCTTC.

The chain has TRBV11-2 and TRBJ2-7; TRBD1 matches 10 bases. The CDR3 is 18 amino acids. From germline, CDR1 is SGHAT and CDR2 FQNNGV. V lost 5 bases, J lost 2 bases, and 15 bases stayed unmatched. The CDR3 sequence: CASSPIQRDRGATYEQYF. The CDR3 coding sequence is TGTGCCAGCAGCCCTATCCAGCGGGACAGGGGAGCCACCTACGAGCAGTACTTC.

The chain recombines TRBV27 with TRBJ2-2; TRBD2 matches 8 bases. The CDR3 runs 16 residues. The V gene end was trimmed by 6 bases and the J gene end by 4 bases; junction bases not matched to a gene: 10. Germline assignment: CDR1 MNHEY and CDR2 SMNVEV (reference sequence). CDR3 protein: CASRPWGTSSTGELFF. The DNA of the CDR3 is TGTGCCAGCAGACCTTGGGGGACTAGTTCCACCGGGGAGCTGTTTTTT.

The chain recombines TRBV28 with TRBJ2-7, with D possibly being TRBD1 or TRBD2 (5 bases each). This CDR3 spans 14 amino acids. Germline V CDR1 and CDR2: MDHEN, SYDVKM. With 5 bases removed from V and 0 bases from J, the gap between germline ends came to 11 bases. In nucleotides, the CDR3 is TGTGCCAGCAGTCCCCCGGGGCGCTCCTACGAGCAGTACTTC. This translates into CASSPPGRSYEQYF.

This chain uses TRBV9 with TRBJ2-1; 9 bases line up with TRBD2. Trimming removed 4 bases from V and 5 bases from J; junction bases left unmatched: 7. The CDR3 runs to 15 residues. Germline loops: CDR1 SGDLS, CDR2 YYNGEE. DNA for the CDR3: TGTGCCAGCAGCTCATTCCTAGCGGGGAACAATGAGCAGTTCTTC. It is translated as CASSSFLAGNNEQFF.

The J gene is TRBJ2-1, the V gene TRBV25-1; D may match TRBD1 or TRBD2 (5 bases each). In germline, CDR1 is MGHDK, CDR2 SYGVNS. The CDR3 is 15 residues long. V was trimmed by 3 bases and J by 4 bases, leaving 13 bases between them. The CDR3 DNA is TGTGCCAGCAGTGAGTGGGGGTCGTCATACAATGAGCAGTTCTTC. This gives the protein CASSEWGSSYNEQFF.

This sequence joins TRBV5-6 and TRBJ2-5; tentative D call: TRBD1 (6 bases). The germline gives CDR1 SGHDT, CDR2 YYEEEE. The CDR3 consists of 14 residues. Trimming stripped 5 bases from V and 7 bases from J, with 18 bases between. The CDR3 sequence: CASRSTGKELTQYF. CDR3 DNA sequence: TGTGCCAGCAGATCTACAGGGAAGGAATTGACCCAGTACTTC.

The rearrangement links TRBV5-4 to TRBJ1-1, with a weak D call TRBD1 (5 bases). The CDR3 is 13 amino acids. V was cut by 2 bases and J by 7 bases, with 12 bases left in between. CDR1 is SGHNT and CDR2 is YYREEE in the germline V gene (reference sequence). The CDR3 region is CASSFRGVLEAFF. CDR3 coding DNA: TGTGCCAGCAGCTTTCGGGGGGTGCTTGAAGCTTTCTTT.

The CDR3 region is CALHGGLAAYNEQFF. The CDR3 DNA follows: TGTGCCCTACATGGTGGGCTAGCGGCCTACAATGAGCAGTTCTTC. The chain uses TRBV7-9 and TRBJ2-1; TRBD2 matches 7 bases. The CDR3 has 15 amino acids. J was trimmed by 2 bases and V by 11 bases; bases with no gene match: 12. From germline, CDR1 is SEHNR and CDR2 FQNEAQ (reference sequence).

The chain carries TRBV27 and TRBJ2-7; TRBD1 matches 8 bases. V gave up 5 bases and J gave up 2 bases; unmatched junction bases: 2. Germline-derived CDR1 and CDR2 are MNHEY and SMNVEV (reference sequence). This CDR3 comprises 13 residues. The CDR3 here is CASSVTGAYEQYF. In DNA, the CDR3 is TGTGCCAGCAGTGTGACAGGGGCCTACGAGCAGTACTTC.

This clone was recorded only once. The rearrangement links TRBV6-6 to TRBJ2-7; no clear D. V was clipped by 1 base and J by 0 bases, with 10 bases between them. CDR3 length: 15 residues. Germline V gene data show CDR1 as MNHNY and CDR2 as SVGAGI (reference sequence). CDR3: CASSYLPASSYEQYF. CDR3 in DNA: TGTGCCAGCAGTTACTTGCCAGCGAGCTCCTACGAGCAGTACTTC.

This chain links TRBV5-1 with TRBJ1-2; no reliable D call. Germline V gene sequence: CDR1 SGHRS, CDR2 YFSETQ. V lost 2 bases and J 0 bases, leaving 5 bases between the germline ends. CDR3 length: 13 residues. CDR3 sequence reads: CASSFAANYGYTF. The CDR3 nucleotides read TGCGCCAGCAGCTTTGCGGCTAACTATGGCTACACCTTC.

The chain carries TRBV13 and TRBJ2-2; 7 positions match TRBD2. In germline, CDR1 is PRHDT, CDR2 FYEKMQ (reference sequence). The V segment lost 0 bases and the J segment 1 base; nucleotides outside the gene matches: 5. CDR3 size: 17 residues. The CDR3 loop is CASSLGYLAENTGELFF. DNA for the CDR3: TGTGCCAGCAGCTTAGGATATCTAGCGGAGAACACCGGGGAGCTGTTTTTT.

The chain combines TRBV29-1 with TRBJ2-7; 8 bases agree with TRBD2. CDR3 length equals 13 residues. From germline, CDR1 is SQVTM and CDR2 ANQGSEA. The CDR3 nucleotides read TGCATCAACGGGGGGGGCGTAGATCACGAGCAGTACTTC. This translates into CINGGGVDHEQYF.

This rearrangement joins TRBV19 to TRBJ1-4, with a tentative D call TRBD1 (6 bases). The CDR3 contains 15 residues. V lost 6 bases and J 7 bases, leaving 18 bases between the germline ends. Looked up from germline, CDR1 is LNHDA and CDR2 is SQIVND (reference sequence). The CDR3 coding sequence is TGTGCCAGTAGGATCGGGGACATCCGGCGTGAAAAACTGTTTTTT. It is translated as CASRIGDIRREKLFF. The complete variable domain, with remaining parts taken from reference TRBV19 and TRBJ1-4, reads DGGITQSPKYLFRKEGQNVTLSCEQNLNHDAMYWYRQDPGQGLRLIYYSQIVNDFQKGDIAEGYSVSREKKESFPLTVTSAQKNPTAFYLCASRIGDIRREKLFFGSGTQLSVL.

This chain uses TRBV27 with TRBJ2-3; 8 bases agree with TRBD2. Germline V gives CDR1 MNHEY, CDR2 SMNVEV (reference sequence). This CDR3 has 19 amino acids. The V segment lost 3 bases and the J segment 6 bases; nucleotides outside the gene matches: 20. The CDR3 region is CASSFFPPRGREEVDTQYF. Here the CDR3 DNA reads TGTGCCAGCAGTTTCTTTCCGCCTAGAGGGCGGGAGGAGGTGGATACGCAGTATTTT.

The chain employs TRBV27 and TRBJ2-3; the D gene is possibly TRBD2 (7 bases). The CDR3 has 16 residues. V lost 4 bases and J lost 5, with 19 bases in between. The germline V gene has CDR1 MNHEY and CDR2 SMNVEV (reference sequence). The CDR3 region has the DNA TGTGCCAGCAGTTCCCCCGCGGGGGCGGCGGTAGATACGCAGTATTTT. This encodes CASSSPAGAAVDTQYF.

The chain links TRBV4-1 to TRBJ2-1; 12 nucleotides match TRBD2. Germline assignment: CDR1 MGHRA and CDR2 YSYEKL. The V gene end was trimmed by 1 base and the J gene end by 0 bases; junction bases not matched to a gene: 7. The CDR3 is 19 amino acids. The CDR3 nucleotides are TGCGCCAGCAGCCAAGTCTCTAGCGGGAGGGGGAGCTCCTACAATGAGCAGTTCTTC. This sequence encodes CASSQVSSGRGSSYNEQFF.

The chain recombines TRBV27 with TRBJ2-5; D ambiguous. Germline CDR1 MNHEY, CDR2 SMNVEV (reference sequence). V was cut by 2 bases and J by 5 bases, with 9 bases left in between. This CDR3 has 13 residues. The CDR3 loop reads CASSLIVGETQYF. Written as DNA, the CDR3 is TGTGCCAGCAGTTTAATAGTGGGGGAGACCCAGTACTTC.